In this sample, the clone carrying this T cell receptor (beta chain) turned up a few times. Antigen unknown. The data were obtained in a study of T-cell reconstitution after alpha-beta-depleted transplantation in children. Study results and caveats: Several hundred expanded graft clones reportedly were the source of alpha-beta T cells about two months after transplant. Surviving recipient cells, namely T cells and thymic progenitors, were the source of high day-60 TCRbeta diversity in some patients. Newly produced T cells mostly accounted for T-cell counts and diversity one year post-transplant.

Researchers prepared the TCRbeta library using unique molecular identifiers, the study reports. MiXCR, applied by TCRdb to the PCR reads, yields one record per CDR3 protein. The data show 450,000 to 600,000 distinct CDR3 sequences, with around 13% seen just once and 2.2% held by the top ten. Trimming at V came to 0 bases and at J to 8 bases, leaving 7 bases not matched to a gene. CDR3 size: 15 residues. Germline lookup yields CDR1 SGDLS and CDR2 YYNGEE. The receptor comes from a male patient under 18 who had a stem cell transplant for acute myeloid leukemia, so the T cells may come from the graft donor. V usage is TRBV9 and J usage is TRBJ2-3, with 9 bases fitting TRBD2. Sequences were derived from PBMCs, mostly from graft donor cells, sampled 360 days after TCRalphabeta/CD19-depleted stem cell transplant. The CDR3 protein is CASSVDGTSSATQYF. In DNA, the CDR3 is TGTGCCAGCAGCGTAGACGGGACTAGCAGCGCTACGCAGTATTTT.